These 16 T cell receptor beta chains share one sample of origin, sequenced in a study of T-cell reconstitution after alpha-beta-depleted transplantation in children. Preparing the TCRbeta library involved the use of unique molecular identifiers. TCRdb reanalysed the PCR reads using MiXCR and keeps one entry per CDR3 protein. Of hundreds of thousands of distinct CDR3 sequences listed, about 25% are singletons. The source material was PBMCs, sampled before TCRalphabeta/CD19-depleted stem cell transplant. These receptors were obtained from a girl aged 2 to 9 with Fanconi anemia, due to receive a stem cell transplant.

In this sample, this clonotype turned up many times. This chain joins TRBV29-1 and TRBJ2-2, with D perhaps given as TRBD1 or TRBD2 (5 bases each). V lost 0 bases and J lost 3, with 14 bases in between. Germline loops: CDR1 SQVTM, CDR2 ANQGSEA. The length of the CDR3 is 16 residues. CDR3 in amino acids: CSVEDGGLGDTGELFF. The DNA for the CDR3 is TGCAGCGTTGAAGATGGGGGTCTCGGTGACACCGGGGAGCTGTTTTTT.

This clonotype has ten or more counts. The chain couples TRBV20-1 to TRBJ2-1, with no clear D. Per the germline V gene, CDR1 is DFQATT and CDR2 is SNEGSKA (reference sequence). V lost 3 bases and J lost 4, with 7 bases in between. The CDR3 is 12 residues long. The CDR3 coding sequence is TGCAGTGCTAGCGGGCTATACAATGAGCAGTTCTTC. It specifies CSASGLYNEQFF.

The rearrangement joins TRBV3-1 to TRBJ2-1, with 8 bases aligning to TRBD2. The CDR3 sequence is 14 residues long. The germline V gene encodes CDR1 LGHDT and CDR2 YNNKEL (reference sequence). Trimming at V came to 6 bases and at J to 3 bases, leaving 4 bases not matched to a gene. Here the CDR3 DNA reads TGTGCCAGCAGTCGCGGGGGGATCTACAATGAGCAGTTCTTC. Its translation: CASSRGGIYNEQFF.

This clonotype has at least ten counts. The rearrangement uses TRBV5-1 and TRBJ2-1, with 10 positions matching TRBD2. CDR3 size: 17 residues. J was trimmed by 0 bases and V by 4 bases; bases with no gene match: 7. The germline V gene encodes CDR1 SGHRS and CDR2 YFSETQ. CDR3 in DNA: TGCGCCAGCAGCGTTGGTCCTAGCGGGAGCTCCTACAATGAGCAGTTCTTC. Translation gives CASSVGPSGSSYNEQFF.

The chain has TRBV20-1 and TRBJ2-6; 8 positions agree with TRBD1. Germline CDR1 reads DFQATT; CDR2 reads SNEGSKA (reference sequence). The trim removed 6 bases at V and 4 bases at J, leaving 8 bases unmatched. This CDR3 is built from 15 residues. CDR3 amino acids: CSAYHRGLGANVLTF. Written as DNA, the CDR3 is TGCAGTGCCTATCACAGGGGGTTAGGGGCCAACGTCCTGACTTTC.

This clonotype was found many times. The DNA of the CDR3 is TGCAGCTATAAGACAGGGAAAGCCTACGAGCAGTACTTC. As protein: CSYKTGKAYEQYF. V and J are TRBV29-1 and TRBJ2-7; 7 nucleotides agree with TRBD1. Germline V CDR1 and CDR2: SQVTM, ANQGSEA. The CDR3 has 13 residues. Trimming cost V 8 bases and J 2 bases; bases outside gene matches: 9.

This clonotype was observed once. V and J are TRBV7-3 and TRBJ2-1; TRBD1 matches at 9 bases. Germline values: CDR1 SGHTA, CDR2 FQGTGA. The junction had 9 bases not matched to a gene; V was cut back by 4 bases and J by 8 bases. The CDR3 sequence is 15 residues long. The CDR3 here is CASSSTGGPFDEQFF. CDR3 nucleotides: TGTGCCAGCAGCTCCACAGGGGGCCCTTTTGATGAGCAGTTCTTC.

This clonotype was seen at least ten times. The chain uses TRBV7-8 and TRBJ2-1; the match to TRBD1 covers 7 bases. The germline CDR1 and CDR2 sequences are SGHVS and FQNEAQ. V lost 2 bases, J lost 1 base, and 5 bases stayed unmatched. The CDR3 extends over 16 amino acids. The CDR3 sequence: CASSLLDRLSYNEQFF. Written as DNA, the CDR3 is TGTGCCAGCAGCTTATTGGACAGGCTGTCCTACAATGAGCAGTTCTTC. The variable domain in full, completed from reference TRBV7-8 and TRBJ2-1, reads GAGVSQSPRYKVAKRGQDVALRCDPISGHVSLFWYQQALGQGPEFLTYFQNEAQLDKSGLPSDRFFAERPEGSVSTLKIQRTQQEDSAVYLCASSLLDRLSYNEQFFGPGTRLTVL.

The CDR3 DNA follows: TGTGCCAGCAGTTTTGGTAGCGGCTACGAGCAGTACTTC. This codes for CASSFGSGYEQYF. This chain joins TRBV27 and TRBJ2-7; possible D gene TRBD2, 6 bases. CDR3 length equals 13 residues. Germline CDR1 is MNHEY and CDR2 is SMNVEV (reference sequence). The V gene lost 3 bases and the J gene lost 3 bases, with 9 bases spanning the gap.

This clonotype was seen at least ten times. This chain joins TRBV12-3 or TRBV12-4 and TRBJ1-1; TRBD1 might be the D (5 bases). The ends were cut back, 2 bases at V and 1 base at J, with 14 bases in the middle. The CDR3 runs to 16 residues. DNA of the CDR3: TGTGCCAGCAGTTTACCCGACGCCGACAGGAACACTGAAGCTTTCTTT. Translating it yields CASSLPDADRNTEAFF.

The V and J genes are TRBV29-1 and TRBJ2-1; no clear D. The germline gives CDR1 SQVTM, CDR2 ANQGSEA. V was clipped by 4 bases and J by 7 bases, with 8 bases between them. CDR3 length equals 11 residues. The CDR3, as DNA: TGCAGCGTTGTTGGTCGGAATGAGCAGTTCTTC. It is translated as CSVVGRNEQFF.

The table lists this clonotype with a few counts. J is TRBJ2-5 and V is TRBV25-1, with a weak D call TRBD1 (5 bases). The CDR3 totals 14 residues. Germline CDR1 MGHDK, CDR2 SYGVNS. With 4 bases removed from V and 5 bases from J, the gap between germline ends came to 14 bases. The CDR3 nucleotides read TGTGCCAGCAGTGCAACCGCTAAGGGGGAGACCCAGTACTTC. This encodes CASSATAKGETQYF.

There are a few counts of this clonotype. The conserved final phenylalanine or tryptophan is absent from the CDR3, which likely points to a read error. The limits of the CDR3 on the DNA are not certain, so only TCRdb's listed CDR3 is given. The chain uses TRBV7-2 and TRBJ2-7. The germline gives CDR1 SGHTA, CDR2 FQGNSA. The CDR3 is 9 amino acids in total, end residues counted. The CDR3 here is CASSLTIKG.

The V gene is TRBV12-3 or TRBV12-4, the J gene TRBJ2-1; possible D gene TRBD2, 6 bases. Trimming removed 7 bases from V and 3 bases from J, with 19 bases in between. The CDR3 totals 16 residues. The CDR3 protein is CASKREASAIYNEQFF. The DNA for the CDR3 is TGTGCCAGCAAAAGAGAAGCTAGCGCAATCTACAATGAGCAGTTCTTC.

This clonotype came up a few times. V usage is TRBV20-1 and J usage is TRBJ2-5; D is undetermined. Germline lookup yields CDR1 DFQATT and CDR2 SNEGSKA (reference sequence). V lost 0 bases to trimming and J lost 5 bases, with 7 bases between them. The CDR3 totals 12 residues. The DNA for the CDR3 is TGCAGTGCTAGAGATCCCCGTGAGACCCAGTACTTC. Translated: CSARDPRETQYF.

This clonotype was picked up many times. J is TRBJ2-6 and V is TRBV6-1; D perhaps matches TRBD2 (5 bases). The germline V gene encodes CDR1 MNHNS and CDR2 SASEGT. Trimming pared 5 bases from V and 4 bases from J, leaving 15 bases between. This CDR3 is built from 16 residues. The CDR3 coding sequence is TGTGCCAGCAGTAGAGAGGGTCTCGCGGGGGCCAACGTCCTGACTTTC. The encoded protein is CASSREGLAGANVLTF.